The sequence of this TCR beta chain was determined in a study of shared clonotypes between healthy human individuals. General study findings and limits: Clonotype sharing across several donors was observed for approximately 5% of naive CD4 clonotypes.

J lost 5 bases, V lost 5 bases, and 4 bases had no gene match. Germline assignment: CDR1 SNHLY and CDR2 FYNNEI. This CDR3 region has 13 residues. Once extracted for a subset, genomic DNA was divided evenly among several immunoSEQ plates. Clones were sequenced by immunoSEQ multiplex PCR, and TCRdb holds only the in-frame ones, with some missing. The sample consists of a few million clones, about 90% of them appearing once. In the CD4+ fraction, cells were divided into CD45RA+ naive and CD45RA-negative memory subsets. Remarks on this clone: Its antigen is unknown.

The receptor was isolated from a man between 18 and 29 years old in good health. Some clones in this sample may be carry-over from other donors' samples. The sample taken for sequencing was naive CD4+ T cells from PBMCs. Subset indicated: CD45RA+ positively selected. V and J are TRBV2 and TRBJ2-5; 8 bases align to TRBD2. CDR3 nucleotides: TGTGCCAGCAGTCCCCGGGGGGGGGAGACCCAGTACTTC. This gives the protein CASSPRGGETQYF.